This T cell receptor beta chain was retrieved from a study of blood T cells in healthy people across ages. Study-wide points: Percentage of naive T cells showed a strong correlation with TCR beta diversity.

A second PCR, run for roughly 7 to 11 cycles, used a sample-barcoded 5' primer plus a J-beta primer mix. Each cDNA molecule was tagged by a template-switch adaptor that had 12 random nucleotides. From each sample, at least 2.5 million paired-end reads containing CDR3 were obtained. Via MiXCR, TCRdb re-called the 5' RACE reads, giving one row per CDR3 protein. The sample includes 600,000 or so distinct CDR3 sequences, 25% to 30% of them seen just once. This clonotype was counted only a few times. The antigen is not known. This CDR3 has 15 residues. V shed 2 bases and J shed 3 bases, with 13 bases lying between them. CDR1 and CDR2 (germline): ENHRY, SYGVKD.

This TCR derives from a woman older than 75 in good health. This sequence joins TRBV10-3 and TRBJ1-1; D uncertain. Sequencing was performed on blood. DNA for the CDR3: TGTGCCATCAGTGAGCCACGGTATGGGGACACTGAAGCTTTCTTT. Its translation is CAISEPRYGDTEAFF.